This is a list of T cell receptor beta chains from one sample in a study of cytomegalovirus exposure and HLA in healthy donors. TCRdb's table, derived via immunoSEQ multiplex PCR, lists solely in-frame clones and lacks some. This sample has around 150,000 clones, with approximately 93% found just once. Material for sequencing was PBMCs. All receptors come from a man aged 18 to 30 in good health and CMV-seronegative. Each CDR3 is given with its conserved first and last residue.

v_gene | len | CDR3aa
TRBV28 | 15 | CASTTGGDFIREQYF
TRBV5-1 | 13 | CASSQGANYGYTF
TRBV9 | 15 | CASSVGGPHYNEQFF
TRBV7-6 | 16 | CASSVLTSGRVNEQFF
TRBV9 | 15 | CASSVDAGSNQPQHF
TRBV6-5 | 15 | CASSYSPSSGNTIYF
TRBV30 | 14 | CAWSSLAGGETQYF
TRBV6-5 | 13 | CASSSQGTGELFF
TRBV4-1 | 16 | CASSQAAAGYNSPLHF
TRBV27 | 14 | CASSKRQGAYEQYF
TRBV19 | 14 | CASSMAGWADTQYF
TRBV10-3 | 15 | CAISEPLAGEYEQYF
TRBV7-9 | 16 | CASSLASGGPSLTQYF
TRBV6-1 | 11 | CASTFQETQYF
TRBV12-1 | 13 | CASSFGQAYEQYF
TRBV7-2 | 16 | CASSYTGTGVEKTQYF
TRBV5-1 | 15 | CASSSGQLDLETQYF
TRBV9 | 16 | CASSVGLTNSYNEQFF
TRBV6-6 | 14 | CASGARPTNYGYTF
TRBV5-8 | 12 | CASSFNRNGYTF
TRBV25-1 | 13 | CASSARQGGGYTF
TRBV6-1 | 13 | CASSALQTDTQYF
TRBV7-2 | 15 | CASSFGMRNTGELFF
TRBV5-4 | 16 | CASSTGTGDMNTEAFF
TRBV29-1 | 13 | CSVGTGGRYEQYF
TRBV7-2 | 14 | CASSLDTSYNEQFF
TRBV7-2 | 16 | CASSLTSGRPGETQYF